Described below is a single TCR beta chain sequence and its context. The entry originates in a study of OX40 agonist ivuxolimab in advanced cancers. V was shortened by 0 bases and J by 0 bases, with 6 bases between the two germline ends. This CDR3 spans 14 amino acids. Looked up from germline, CDR1 is SGHNT and CDR2 is YYREEE (reference sequence). The method was immunoSEQ multiplex PCR; TCRdb's version includes in-frame clones alone and lacks a portion of them. The sample lists about 60,000 clones; more than 85% were seen once. This TCR derives from an adult with an advanced solid tumor such as melanoma, head and neck, liver or kidney cancer. The chain is built from TRBV5-4 and TRBJ2-5, with D possibly TRBD2 on 6 matching bases. Sequences were derived from CD4+ or CD8+ T cells sorted from blood, sampled in a trial of the OX40 agonist ivuxolimab. The CDR3 sequence is CASSLGGDQETQYF. DNA for the CDR3: TGTGCCAGCAGCTTGGGCGGGGACCAAGAGACCCAGTACTTC.